These 5 T cell receptor beta chains were sequenced from one sample in a study of T cells expressing NK-cell markers. TCRdb reworked the 5' RACE reads into one entry per CDR3 protein, no DNA. This sample's table reports about half a million distinct CDR3 sequences. What was sequenced was blood T cells: a sorted CD56 or NKG2C T cell subset, CD4+ or CD8+ T cells, or bulk PBMC T cells (not recorded which). Source of these receptors: a woman aged 50 to 60 in good health.

This chain uses TRBV12-5 with TRBJ2-7; the TRBD2 assignment by TCRdb is unverifiable without DNA. CDR3 length: 18 amino acids. CDR1 and CDR2 (germline): LGHNT, FRNRAP. CDR3 residues: CASGLPPLAGGKFYEQYF. Variable domain in full (rest from reference TRBV12-5 and TRBJ2-7): DARVTQTPRHKVTEMGQEVTMRCQPILGHNTVFWYRQTMMQGLELLAYFRNRAPLDDSGMPKDRFSAEMPDATLATLKIQPSEPRDSAVYFCASGLPPLAGGKFYEQYFGPGTRLTVT.

The chain is built from TRBV5-1 and TRBJ2-5; TCRdb outputs TRBD1, but without DNA this stays unchecked. The CDR3 consists of 14 residues. From germline, CDR1 is SGHRS and CDR2 YFSETQ. CDR3 sequence reads: CASSYPGQQETQYF.

V and J are TRBV12-3 or TRBV12-4 and TRBJ2-5; TCRdb calls TRBD2, which cannot be checked without DNA. There are 16 residues in the CDR3. The CDR3 reads CASSLGAGGPKGTQYF.

V and J are TRBV29-1 and TRBJ2-5; the TCRdb D gene call, TRBD2, has no DNA to confirm it. The CDR3 is 11 amino acids. CDR1 is SQVTM and CDR2 is ANQGSEA in the germline V gene. The CDR3: CSVGESAQQYF.

This rearrangement joins TRBV10-3 to TRBJ1-5. This CDR3 has 17 amino acids. CDR1 ENHRY and CDR2 SYGVKD come from the germline V gene. The CDR3 loop is CAISPEPLLRGNQPQHF.